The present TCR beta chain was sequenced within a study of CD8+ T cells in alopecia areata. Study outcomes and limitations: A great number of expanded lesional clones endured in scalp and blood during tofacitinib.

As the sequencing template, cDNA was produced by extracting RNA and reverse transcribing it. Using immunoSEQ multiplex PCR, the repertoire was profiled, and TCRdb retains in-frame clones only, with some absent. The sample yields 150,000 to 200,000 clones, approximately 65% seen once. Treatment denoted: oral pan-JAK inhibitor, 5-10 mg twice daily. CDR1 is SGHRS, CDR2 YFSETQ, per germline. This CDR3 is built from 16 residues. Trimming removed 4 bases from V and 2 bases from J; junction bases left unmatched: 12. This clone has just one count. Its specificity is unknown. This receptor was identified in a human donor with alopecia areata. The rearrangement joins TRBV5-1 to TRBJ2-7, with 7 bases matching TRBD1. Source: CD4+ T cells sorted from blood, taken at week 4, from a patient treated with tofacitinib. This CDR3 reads CASSLQGVRSPYEQYF. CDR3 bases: TGCGCCAGCAGCCTCCAGGGGGTACGGTCGCCCTACGAGCAGTACTTC.